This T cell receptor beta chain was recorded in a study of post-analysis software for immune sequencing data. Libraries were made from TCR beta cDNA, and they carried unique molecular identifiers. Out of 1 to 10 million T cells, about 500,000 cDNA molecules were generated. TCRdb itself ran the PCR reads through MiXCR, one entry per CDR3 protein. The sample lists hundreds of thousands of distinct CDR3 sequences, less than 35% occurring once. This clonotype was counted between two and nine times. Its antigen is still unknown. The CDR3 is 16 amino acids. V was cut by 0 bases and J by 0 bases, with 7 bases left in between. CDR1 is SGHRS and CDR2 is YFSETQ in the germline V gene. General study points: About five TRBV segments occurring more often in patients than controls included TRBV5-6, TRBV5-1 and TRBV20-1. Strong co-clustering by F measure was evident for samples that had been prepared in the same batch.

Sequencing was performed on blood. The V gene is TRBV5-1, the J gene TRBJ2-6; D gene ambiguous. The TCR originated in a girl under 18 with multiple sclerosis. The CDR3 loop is CASSLGISSGANVLTF. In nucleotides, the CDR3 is TGCGCCAGCAGCTTGGGTATAAGCTCTGGGGCCAACGTCCTGACTTTC.